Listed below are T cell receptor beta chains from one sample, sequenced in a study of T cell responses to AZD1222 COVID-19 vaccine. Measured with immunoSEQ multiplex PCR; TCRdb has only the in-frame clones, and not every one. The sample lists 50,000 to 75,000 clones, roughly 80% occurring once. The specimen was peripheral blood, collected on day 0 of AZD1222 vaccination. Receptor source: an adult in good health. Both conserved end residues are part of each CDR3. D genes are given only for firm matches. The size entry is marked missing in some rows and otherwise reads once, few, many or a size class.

cdr3_aa: CASSSRGSGLTDTQYF
cdr3_nt: TGTGCCAGCAGCTCCAGGGGGAGCGGACTCACAGATACGCAGTATTTT
d_call: TRBD1
j_call: TRBJ2-3
v_call: TRBV7-6
clone_size: .

cdr3_aa: CASSLYLATSTDTQYF
cdr3_nt: TGTGCCAGCAGTTTATATCTAGCAACTAGCACAGATACGCAGTATTTT
d_call: .
j_call: TRBJ2-3
v_call: TRBV27
clone_size: .

cdr3_aa: CASSPTLGDRGAEAFF
cdr3_nt: TGTGCCAGCTCACCCACGTTGGGGGACAGGGGGGCCGAAGCTTTCTTT
d_call: TRBD1
j_call: TRBJ1-1
v_call: TRBV18
clone_size: .

cdr3_aa: CASSPTSGGYEQYF
cdr3_nt: TGTGCCAGCAGTCCCACTAGCGGGGGTTACGAGCAGTACTTC
d_call: TRBD2
j_call: TRBJ2-7
v_call: TRBV28
clone_size: few

cdr3_aa: CASSSRETQYF
cdr3_nt: TGTGCCAGCAGCTCGCGAGAGACCCAGTACTTC
d_call: .
j_call: TRBJ2-5
v_call: TRBV7-9
clone_size: .

cdr3_aa: CASSLSIAEKLFF
cdr3_nt: TGTGCCAGCAGTTTATCGATAGCGGAAAAACTGTTTTTT
d_call: .
j_call: TRBJ1-4
v_call: TRBV27
clone_size: once

cdr3_aa: CASSLGQGEKLFF
cdr3_nt: TGTGCCAGCAGCTTGGGACAGGGCGAAAAACTGTTTTTT
d_call: TRBD1
j_call: TRBJ1-4
v_call: TRBV7-9
clone_size: .

cdr3_aa: CASSESNGGLDIQYF
cdr3_nt: TGCGCCAGCAGTGAGTCCAACGGGGGTTTGGACATTCAGTACTTC
d_call: .
j_call: TRBJ2-4
v_call: TRBV10-1
clone_size: .

cdr3_aa: CASTTGGARTGELFF
cdr3_nt: TGTGCCAGCACAACAGGGGGCGCGAGAACCGGGGAGCTGTTTTTT
d_call: TRBD1
j_call: TRBJ2-2
v_call: TRBV7-8
clone_size: .

cdr3_aa: CASRDTNYGYTF
cdr3_nt: TGTGCCAGTCGGGACACCAACTATGGCTACACCTTC
d_call: .
j_call: TRBJ1-2
v_call: TRBV19
clone_size: few

cdr3_aa: CASSYRTGGYGYTF
cdr3_nt: TGTGCCAGCAGTTACAGGACAGGGGGCTATGGCTACACCTTC
d_call: TRBD1
j_call: TRBJ1-2
v_call: TRBV6-5
clone_size: .

cdr3_aa: CASSESGWSNYGYTF
cdr3_nt: TGTGCCAGCAGCGAGTCTGGGTGGTCGAACTATGGCTACACCTTC
d_call: .
j_call: TRBJ1-2
v_call: TRBV6-5
clone_size: .

cdr3_aa: CASSLGQGGETQYF
cdr3_nt: TGCGCCAGCAGCTTGGGGCAAGGCGGGGAGACCCAGTACTTC
d_call: .
j_call: TRBJ2-5
v_call: TRBV5-1
clone_size: .

cdr3_aa: CASSLGGGMNTEAFF
cdr3_nt: TGTGCCAGCAGCCTAGGCGGGGGCATGAACACTGAAGCTTTCTTT
d_call: .
j_call: TRBJ1-1
v_call: TRBV11-3
clone_size: .

cdr3_aa: CATSPSSDGFYGYTF
cdr3_nt: TGTGCCACCAGTCCATCCTCGGACGGGTTCTATGGCTACACCTTC
d_call: .
j_call: TRBJ1-2
v_call: TRBV24-1
clone_size: .

cdr3_aa: CATQEGQSYEQYF
cdr3_nt: TGTGCCACCCAAGAGGGACAGTCCTACGAGCAGTACTTC
d_call: TRBD1
j_call: TRBJ2-7
v_call: TRBV5-4
clone_size: few

cdr3_aa: CASSPIEGYGYTF
cdr3_nt: TGCGCCAGCAGTCCGATTGAGGGATATGGCTACACCTTC
d_call: .
j_call: TRBJ1-2
v_call: TRBV10-1
clone_size: .

cdr3_aa: CASSETLGNEQFF
cdr3_nt: TGTGCCAGCAGCGAGACACTAGGGAATGAGCAGTTCTTC
d_call: .
j_call: TRBJ2-1
v_call: TRBV2
clone_size: few

cdr3_aa: CASTGQGVSGNTIYF
cdr3_nt: TGTGCCAGCACCGGACAGGGAGTTTCTGGAAACACCATATATTTT
d_call: TRBD1
j_call: TRBJ1-3
v_call: TRBV28
clone_size: .

cdr3_aa: CASSKADRGGDTQYF
cdr3_nt: TGTGCCAGCAGCAAAGCTGACAGGGGGGGAGATACGCAGTATTTT
d_call: .
j_call: TRBJ2-3
v_call: TRBV21-1
clone_size: .

cdr3_aa: CASSVWGSADTQYF
cdr3_nt: TGTGCCAGCAGCGTATGGGGGAGCGCAGATACGCAGTATTTT
d_call: .
j_call: TRBJ2-3
v_call: TRBV9
clone_size: .

cdr3_aa: CASSLAGGLSYEQYF
cdr3_nt: TGTGCCAGCAGCTTAGCCGGGGGGCTCTCCTACGAGCAGTACTTC
d_call: .
j_call: TRBJ2-7
v_call: TRBV11-3
clone_size: .

cdr3_aa: CASSLRVPNYEQYF
cdr3_nt: TGTGCCAGCAGTCTCAGGGTTCCCAACTACGAGCAGTACTTC
d_call: .
j_call: TRBJ2-7
v_call: TRBV27
clone_size: .

cdr3_aa: CASSLSEGLTEAFF
cdr3_nt: TGTGCCAGCAGTTTATCGGAGGGACTGACTGAAGCTTTCTTT
d_call: .
j_call: TRBJ1-1
v_call: TRBV27
clone_size: few

cdr3_aa: CASSLEIADEQFF
cdr3_nt: TGCGCCAGCAGCTTGGAGATAGCTGATGAGCAGTTCTTC
d_call: .
j_call: TRBJ2-1
v_call: TRBV5-1
clone_size: .

cdr3_aa: CASSHSGGNEQFF
cdr3_nt: TGTGCCAGCAGCCATTCAGGAGGCAATGAGCAGTTCTTC
d_call: .
j_call: TRBJ2-1
v_call: TRBV5-6
clone_size: .

cdr3_aa: CASGRTLSYEQYF
cdr3_nt: TGTGCCTCGGGACGGACACTCTCCTACGAGCAGTACTTC
d_call: .
j_call: TRBJ2-7
v_call: TRBV30
clone_size: .

cdr3_aa: CASSDQGGNQPQHF
cdr3_nt: TGTGCCAGCAGTGACCAGGGGGGCAATCAGCCCCAGCATTTT
d_call: TRBD1
j_call: TRBJ1-5
v_call: TRBV2
clone_size: .

cdr3_aa: CASSFAGSSYNSPLHF
cdr3_nt: TGTGCCAGCAGTTTTGCAGGCAGCTCCTATAATTCACCCCTCCACTTT
d_call: .
j_call: TRBJ1-6
v_call: TRBV27
clone_size: .

cdr3_aa: CASSQGGRSHEKLFF
cdr3_nt: TGCGCCAGCAGCCAGGGGGGCAGGTCCCATGAAAAACTGTTTTTT
d_call: .
j_call: TRBJ1-4
v_call: TRBV4-3
clone_size: .

cdr3_aa: CASSLNRPQGEQYF
cdr3_nt: TGTGCCAGCAGCTTAAACAGACCTCAAGGGGAGCAGTACTTC
d_call: .
j_call: TRBJ2-7
v_call: TRBV7-2
clone_size: .

cdr3_aa: CATSTRDQEKLFF
cdr3_nt: TGTGCCACCAGCACCAGGGACCAGGAAAAACTGTTTTTT
d_call: .
j_call: TRBJ1-4
v_call: TRBV15
clone_size: .

cdr3_aa: CASSQEWNRLNTEAFF
cdr3_nt: TGTGCCAGCAGCCAAGAGTGGAACAGATTGAACACTGAAGCTTTCTTT
d_call: .
j_call: TRBJ1-1
v_call: TRBV4-2
clone_size: .

cdr3_aa: CASSHTGQANTEAFF
cdr3_nt: TGCGCCAGCAGCCATACCGGACAGGCGAACACTGAAGCTTTCTTT
d_call: TRBD1
j_call: TRBJ1-1
v_call: TRBV4-3
clone_size: .

cdr3_aa: CASSLGLGFKETQYF
cdr3_nt: TGTGCCAGCAGCTTGGGGCTAGGGTTCAAAGAGACCCAGTACTTC
d_call: .
j_call: TRBJ2-5
v_call: TRBV5-4
clone_size: .

cdr3_aa: CASNQQGSSYNSPLHF
cdr3_nt: TGTGCCAGCAACCAACAGGGAAGCTCCTATAATTCACCCCTCCACTTT
d_call: .
j_call: TRBJ1-6
v_call: TRBV5-6
clone_size: medium-sized

cdr3_aa: CASSRDRSSYNEQFF
cdr3_nt: TGTGCCAGCAGTCGTGACAGAAGCTCCTACAATGAGCAGTTCTTC
d_call: .
j_call: TRBJ2-1
v_call: TRBV6-2/TRBV6-3
clone_size: .

cdr3_aa: CASSPLFSKNYEQYF
cdr3_nt: TGTGCCAGCAGCCCACTGTTTTCCAAAAACTACGAGCAGTACTTC
d_call: .
j_call: TRBJ2-7
v_call: TRBV7-8
clone_size: .

cdr3_aa: CASSESGGSEQFF
cdr3_nt: TGCGCCAGCAGTGAGTCCGGGGGCTCTGAGCAGTTCTTC
d_call: .
j_call: TRBJ2-1
v_call: TRBV10-2
clone_size: once

cdr3_aa: CASSARWESLSYEQYF
cdr3_nt: TGTGCCAGCAGTGCTCGATGGGAATCCCTTTCCTACGAGCAGTACTTC
d_call: .
j_call: TRBJ2-7
v_call: TRBV28
clone_size: .

cdr3_aa: CASSLGRKNTEAFF
cdr3_nt: TGTGCCAGCTCACTGGGCAGAAAGAACACTGAAGCTTTCTTT
d_call: .
j_call: TRBJ1-1
v_call: TRBV18
clone_size: .

cdr3_aa: CASALTGQFSNQPQHF
cdr3_nt: TGTGCCAGCGCCCTAACTGGCCAGTTTAGTAATCAGCCCCAGCATTTT
d_call: .
j_call: TRBJ1-5
v_call: TRBV27
clone_size: .